Shown below are 10 T cell receptor beta chains from a single sample sequenced in a study of vaccination effects on CD4 cells after COVID-19. CD4+ T cells specific for antigen were expanded with viral peptide pools by the ViraFEST assay before sequencing. The culture ran for 10 days, and then CD4+ T cells were isolated. Participants were given two doses of BNT162b2 or mRNA-1273 vaccine. The repertoire was sequenced with immunoSEQ multiplex PCR; TCRdb's copy has only in-frame clones and lacks some. The table includes 50,000 to 65,000 clones, around four fifths detected once. Their antigens remain unidentified. Sample: CD4+ T cells from PBMCs cultured with HCoV-229E spike peptides, taken after COVID-19 vaccination. The source is a human donor who received a COVID-19 vaccine.

The J gene is TRBJ1-6, the V gene TRBV15; D remains unclear. Trimming cost V 5 bases and J 1 base, with 9 bases left between them. This CDR3 has 15 amino acids. Per germline, CDR1 LNHNV and CDR2 YYDKDF (reference sequence). The CDR3 is CATSPAGSYNSPLHF. CDR3 DNA sequence: TGTGCCACCAGCCCGGCGGGGTCCTATAATTCACCCCTCCACTTT.

The V call is TRBV15, the J call TRBJ2-5; 8 positions agree with TRBD2. The CDR3 runs 15 residues. Per germline, CDR1 LNHNV and CDR2 YYDKDF (reference sequence). V was pared by 1 base and J by 1 base, with 2 bases of the junction left unmatched. The CDR3 coding sequence is TGTGCCACCAGCAGAGGTACTAGCGGCCAAGAGACCCAGTACTTC. Protein: CATSRGTSGQETQYF.

This clone has only one observation. The chain employs TRBV9 and TRBJ2-2, with a tentative D call TRBD2 (5 bases). The germline V gene has CDR1 SGDLS and CDR2 YYNGEE. The V end lost 3 bases, the J end lost 9 bases, and 15 bases lay between the germline ends. The CDR3 has 14 residues. In DNA, the CDR3 is TGTGCCAGCAGCGAGGAGGTTGCGGAGCGGGAGCTGTTTTTT. It is translated as CASSEEVAERELFF.

The chain couples TRBV29-1 to TRBJ1-2, with D possibly being TRBD1 (6 bases). Between the trimmed V and J ends, which lost 4 bases and 3 bases, there was a span of 12 bases. From germline, CDR1 is SQVTM and CDR2 ANQGSEA. This CDR3 spans 13 amino acids. Written as DNA, the CDR3 is TGCAGCGTTGCAGGGGACAATTACTATGGCTACACCTTC. Translated, it gives CSVAGDNYYGYTF.

The CDR3: CASSYRARVDEKLFF. CDR3 DNA sequence: TGTGCCAGCAGTTACAGGGCCAGGGTTGACGAAAAACTGTTTTTT. The rearrangement joins TRBV6-5 to TRBJ1-4; possible D gene TRBD1, 5 bases. The germline V gene has CDR1 MNHEY and CDR2 SVGAGI. V was shortened by 2 bases and J by 8 bases, with 15 bases between the two germline ends. This CDR3 comprises 15 residues.

This clone was observed a handful of times. V usage is TRBV2 and J usage is TRBJ2-2; a weak D match, TRBD2 (6 bases). Germline CDR1 reads SNHLY; CDR2 reads FYNNEI. This CDR3 region has 16 residues. V dropped 10 bases and J dropped 0 bases, with 18 bases sitting between them. The CDR3 here is CAIPKAGRTNTGELFF. Here the CDR3 DNA reads TGTGCCATCCCCAAGGCGGGACGGACGAACACCGGGGAGCTGTTTTTT.

The chain uses TRBV5-1 and TRBJ1-4; no reliable D call. The CDR3 has 16 residues. Germline V lookup: CDR1 SGHRS, CDR2 YFSETQ. The V and J ends lost 1 base and 8 bases respectively, with 18 bases between them. Here the CDR3 reads CASSLSPMFHGEKLFF. In nucleotides, the CDR3 is TGCGCCAGCAGCTTGTCTCCAATGTTCCATGGGGAAAAACTGTTTTTT.

This clone occurred a few times. The V gene is TRBV29-1, the J gene TRBJ1-1; no firm D call. This CDR3 is 13 amino acids long. The V end was cut by 4 bases, the J end by 2 bases, with 11 bases between. Per germline, CDR1 SQVTM and CDR2 ANQGSEA. CDR3 region: CSVVTGVNTEAFF. The CDR3 DNA reads as TGCAGCGTTGTGACTGGGGTTAACACTGAAGCTTTCTTT.

The chain has TRBV5-1 and TRBJ2-5, with D uncertain. V was shortened by 0 bases and J by 5 bases, with 8 bases between the two germline ends. Germline V gives CDR1 SGHRS, CDR2 YFSETQ. The CDR3 is made up of 13 amino acids. CDR3 in amino acids: CASSLGPRETQYF. The DNA for the CDR3 is TGCGCCAGCAGCTTGGGACCTAGGGAGACCCAGTACTTC.

Points on this clone: The same CDR3 also results from other DNA sequences found in this sample. The J gene is TRBJ1-1, the V gene TRBV5-6, with 9 bases lining up with TRBD1. The CDR3 covers 15 residues. From germline, CDR1 is SGHDT and CDR2 YYEEEE. The ends lost 0 bases at V and 2 bases at J; junction bases unmatched: 2. In DNA, the CDR3 is TGTGCCAGCAGCTTGGGGGGACAGGGTAACACTGAAGCTTTCTTT. This gives the protein CASSLGGQGNTEAFF.